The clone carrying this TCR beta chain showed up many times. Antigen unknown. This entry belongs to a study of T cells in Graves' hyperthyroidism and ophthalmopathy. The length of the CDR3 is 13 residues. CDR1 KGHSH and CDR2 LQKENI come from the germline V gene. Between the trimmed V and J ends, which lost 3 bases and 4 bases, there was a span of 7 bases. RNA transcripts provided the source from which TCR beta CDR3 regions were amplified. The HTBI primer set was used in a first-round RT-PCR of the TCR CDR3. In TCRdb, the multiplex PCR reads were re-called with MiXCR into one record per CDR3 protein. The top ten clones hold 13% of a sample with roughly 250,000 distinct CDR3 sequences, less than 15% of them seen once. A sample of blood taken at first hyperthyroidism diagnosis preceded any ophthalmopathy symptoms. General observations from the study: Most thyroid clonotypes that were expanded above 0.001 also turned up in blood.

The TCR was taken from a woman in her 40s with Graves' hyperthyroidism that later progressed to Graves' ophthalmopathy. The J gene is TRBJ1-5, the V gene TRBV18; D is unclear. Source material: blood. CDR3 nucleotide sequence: TGTGCCAGCTCACCGAGCCGAAATCAGCCCCAGCATTTT. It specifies CASSPSRNQPQHF. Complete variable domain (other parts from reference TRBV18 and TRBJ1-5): NAGVMQNPRHLVRRRGQEARLRCSPMKGHSHVYWYRQLPEEGLKFMVYLQKENIIDESGMPKERFSAEFPKEGPSILRIQQVVRGDSAAYFCASSPSRNQPQHFGDGTRLSIL.